The 7 T cell receptor beta chains below all came from one sample that was sequenced in a study of shared clonotypes between healthy human individuals. Profiled with immunoSEQ multiplex PCR; TCRdb holds only in-frame clones, not every one. The data show 90,000 to 100,000 clones, with roughly 50% seen just once and over 12% held by the top ten. Sequenced material: PBMCs. The source of these receptors is a woman aged 40 to 55 in good health. Some clones in this sample may be carry-over from other donors' samples.

This clone was picked up many times. The chain carries TRBV27 and TRBJ2-1; no clear D. Germline V lookup: CDR1 MNHEY, CDR2 SMNVEV (reference sequence). CDR3 length equals 13 residues. V was cut by 5 bases and J by 0 bases, with 5 bases left in between. The CDR3 DNA follows: TGTGCCAGCAGTCGCCCCTCCTACAATGAGCAGTTCTTC. The encoded protein is CASSRPSYNEQFF.

This clone occurred a few times. This rearrangement joins TRBV5-5 to TRBJ2-3, with 7 nucleotides matching TRBD1. The CDR3 is 14 amino acids. V lost 4 bases, J lost 1 base, and 3 bases stayed unmatched. Germline CDR1 is SGHKS and CDR2 is YYEKEE (reference sequence). The CDR3 DNA is TGTGCCAGCAGCGTCGACAGGGGCACAGATACGCAGTATTTT. Its translation is CASSVDRGTDTQYF.

The V and J genes are TRBV7-8 and TRBJ2-1, with 10 bases that match TRBD2. The V gene end was trimmed by 1 base and the J gene end by 8 bases; junction bases not matched to a gene: 8. The CDR3 contains 16 residues. CDR1 is SGHVS and CDR2 is FQNEAQ in the germline V gene. The CDR3 sequence: CASSLVGLAGEDEQFF. CDR3 DNA: TGTGCCAGCAGCTTAGTTGGGCTAGCGGGAGAGGATGAGCAGTTCTTC.

The V and J genes are TRBV27 and TRBJ1-4, with TRBD1 identical over 9 bases. CDR3 length: 19 residues. V lost 5 bases, J lost 0 bases, and 13 bases stayed unmatched. The germline V gene has CDR1 MNHEY and CDR2 SMNVEV (reference sequence). The CDR3 DNA sequence: TGTGCCAGCAGTCTCCACGGACAGGGGCTGGCTGCAACTAATGAAAAACTGTTTTTT. As protein: CASSLHGQGLAATNEKLFF. The variable domain in full, with the rest retrieved from reference TRBV27 and TRBJ1-4, is EAQVTQNPRYLITVTGKKLTVTCSQNMNHEYMSWYRQDPGLGLRQIYYSMNVEVTDKGDVPEGYKVSRKEKRNFPLILESPSPNQTSLYFCASSLHGQGLAATNEKLFFGSGTQLSVL.

The V and J genes are TRBV7-8 and TRBJ2-7, with TRBD2 identical over 8 bases. Germline V CDR1 and CDR2: SGHVS, FQNEAQ. This CDR3 comprises 16 residues. J lost 0 bases, V lost 1 base, and 5 bases had no gene match. The CDR3 nucleotides read TGTGCCAGCAGCTTAGTTACCAGCGGGAGCTCCTACGAGCAGTACTTC. The encoded protein is CASSLVTSGSSYEQYF. Variable domain in full (rest from reference TRBV7-8 and TRBJ2-7): GAGVSQSPRYKVAKRGQDVALRCDPISGHVSLFWYQQALGQGPEFLTYFQNEAQLDKSGLPSDRFFAERPEGSVSTLKIQRTQQEDSAVYLCASSLVTSGSSYEQYFGPGTRLTVT.

This clone was picked up many times. The rearrangement joins TRBV25-1 to TRBJ1-4; D gene uncertain. From germline, CDR1 is MGHDK and CDR2 SYGVNS. The CDR3 extends over 10 amino acids. The V end was cut by 3 bases, the J end by 7 bases, with 0 bases between. CDR3 DNA: TGTGCCAGCAGTGATGAAAAACTGTTTTTT. It is translated as CASSDEKLFF.

This clone turned up a few times. CDR3: CASSPRDRSSYNEQFF. The CDR3 DNA reads TGTGCCAGCTCACCCCGGGACAGGAGCTCCTACAATGAGCAGTTCTTC. The chain combines TRBV18 with TRBJ2-1, with TRBD1 identical over 8 bases. CDR3 length equals 16 residues. J was trimmed by 0 bases and V by 3 bases; bases with no gene match: 4. CDR1 KGHSH and CDR2 LQKENI come from the germline V gene.